Listed here are 27 T cell receptor beta chains from one sample, sequenced in a study of CD8 T cells in Susac syndrome. With random hexamers, 0.5 to 1 ug RNA was reverse transcribed. TCRdb independently ran MiXCR on the immunoSEQ multiplex PCR reads; one entry per CDR3 protein. The sample contains around 170,000 distinct CDR3 sequences, approximately 95% of which appear only once. The source material was CD4+ T cells from PBMCs. The receptors stem from a human donor with Susac syndrome.

The chain combines TRBV6-6 with TRBJ1-5; D not certain. V was cut by 6 bases and J by 3 bases, with 6 bases left in between. Germline lookup yields CDR1 MNHNY and CDR2 SVGAGI (reference sequence). This CDR3 has 12 residues. The CDR3 sequence is CASRVYNQPQHF. In DNA form, the CDR3 reads TGTGCCAGCAGGGTTTACAATCAGCCCCAGCATTTT.

V and J are TRBV29-1 and TRBJ2-7; maybe TRBD1 (6 bases). Germline V gene data show CDR1 as SQVTM and CDR2 as ANQGSEA. The ends were cut back, 3 bases at V and 5 bases at J, with 8 bases in the middle. The length of the CDR3 is 11 residues. CDR3 nucleotide sequence: TGCAGCGTTGAGAGGACAGACGAGCAGTACTTC. The encoded protein is CSVERTDEQYF.

The gene calls are TRBV29-1 and TRBJ2-1; TRBD1 aligns across 7 bases. The CDR3 spans 13 residues. V lost 5 bases and J lost 4; bases outside the gene matches: 5. CDR1 SQVTM and CDR2 ANQGSEA come from the germline V gene. This chain's CDR3 is CSVRRDRYNEQFF. CDR3 nucleotides: TGCAGCGTTCGTCGGGACAGATACAATGAGCAGTTCTTC.

This rearrangement joins TRBV6-1 to TRBJ2-1; D is possibly TRBD2 (6 bases). Trimming left V 7 bases short and J 1 base short, with 23 bases between. The germline V gene has CDR1 MNHNS and CDR2 SASEGT. This CDR3 spans 18 amino acids. Here the CDR3 reads CASTPFGGRWVSYNEQFF. In DNA, the CDR3 is TGTGCCAGCACTCCTTTCGGAGGGCGGTGGGTTTCCTACAATGAGCAGTTCTTC.

The chain is built from TRBV20-1 and TRBJ1-2; D gene unclear. The CDR3 spans 10 residues. V lost 5 bases, J lost 4 bases, and 5 bases lay in between. The germline CDR1 and CDR2 sequences are DFQATT and SNEGSKA (reference sequence). The CDR3: CSAPIYGYTF. The DNA for the CDR3 is TGCAGTGCTCCGATCTATGGCTACACCTTC.

The V gene is TRBV6-2 or TRBV6-3, the J gene TRBJ2-7; 7 positions agree with TRBD1. V lost 6 bases and J lost 5; bases outside the gene matches: 7. Germline V gene data show CDR1 as MNHEY and CDR2 as SVGEGT. The CDR3 extends over 13 amino acids. CDR3 in amino acids: CASSPTGRDEQYV. Here the CDR3 DNA reads TGTGCCAGCAGCCCGACAGGGCGCGACGAGCAGTACGTC.

This chain links TRBV10-3 with TRBJ2-6; D may be TRBD2 (5 bases). V lost 3 bases, J lost 1 base, and 19 bases lay in between. Germline-derived CDR1 and CDR2 are ENHRY and SYGVKD. The CDR3 is 19 residues long. CDR3: CAISDGLRLPVSGANVLTF. The CDR3 DNA sequence: TGTGCCATCAGTGACGGACTTCGGCTCCCAGTGTCTGGGGCCAACGTCCTGACTTTC.

The genes are TRBV2 and TRBJ2-1; TRBD2 matches 10 bases. The CDR3 totals 15 residues. Germline assignment: CDR1 SNHLY and CDR2 FYNNEI. J was trimmed by 8 bases and V by 3 bases; bases with no gene match: 7. The CDR3 nucleotides read TGTGCCAGCAGTGATTTGAGCGGGGGGGCGGATGAGCAGTTCTTC. Translating gives CASSDLSGGADEQFF.

This clonotype has only one observation. The gene calls are TRBV15 and TRBJ2-1; 10 bases are shared with TRBD1. The CDR3 has 14 amino acids. The germline V gene encodes CDR1 LNHNV and CDR2 YYDKDF (reference sequence). With V trimmed by 3 bases and J by 9 bases, 5 bases remained unmatched. CDR3 in DNA: TGTGCCACCAGCAGCCCGGGACAGGGGCGTGAGCAGTTCTTC. It yields the protein CATSSPGQGREQFF.

The chain is built from TRBV29-1 and TRBJ2-7; 8 nucleotides match TRBD1. The CDR3 covers 12 residues. Losses at the gene ends were 8 bases for V and 6 bases for J; bases not matched to a gene: 9. CDR1 and CDR2 (germline): SQVTM, ANQGSEA. The CDR3 is CSYRTGPREQYF. The CDR3 nucleotides read TGCAGCTACCGGACAGGGCCGCGCGAGCAGTACTTC.

This chain connects TRBV29-1 to TRBJ2-7; D may be TRBD1 or TRBD2 (5 bases each). The CDR3 loop spans 13 amino acids. V was trimmed by 3 bases and J by 2 bases, leaving 11 bases between them. The germline gives CDR1 SQVTM, CDR2 ANQGSEA. CDR3 sequence (DNA): TGCAGCGTTGATTGGGACCCTCCCTACGAGCAGTACTTC. It is translated as CSVDWDPPYEQYF.

The genes are TRBV28 and TRBJ2-1, with TRBD1 matching 9 bases. Trimming removed 8 bases from V and 4 bases from J; junction bases left unmatched: 9. The length of the CDR3 is 15 residues. Germline V gene lookup returns CDR1 MDHEN and CDR2 SYDVKM. CDR3 protein: CASLAEGQGYNEQFF. The CDR3 DNA follows: TGTGCCAGCCTCGCCGAGGGACAGGGATACAATGAGCAGTTCTTC.

V usage is TRBV30 and J usage is TRBJ2-2, with 10 bases lining up with TRBD2. The trim removed 0 bases at V and 7 bases at J, leaving 5 bases unmatched. The CDR3 consists of 15 residues. Germline values: CDR1 GTSNPN, CDR2 SVGIG (reference sequence). The CDR3 protein is CAWSVLAGYGGELFF. CDR3 in DNA: TGTGCCTGGAGTGTACTAGCGGGATACGGCGGGGAGCTGTTTTTT.

The J gene is TRBJ1-1, the V gene TRBV18; D remains ambiguous. The CDR3 runs 13 residues. Trimming took off 8 bases at V and 1 base at J, with 11 bases between the two ends. Germline-derived CDR1 and CDR2 are KGHSH and LQKENI. In DNA form, the CDR3 reads TGTGCCAGCCATCTGGGTCGGAACACTGAAGCTTTCTTT. This gives the protein CASHLGRNTEAFF.

This clonotype was seen just once. V usage is TRBV20-1 and J usage is TRBJ2-1; D gene ambiguous. The CDR3 has 15 residues. Trimming took off 1 base at V and 4 bases at J, with 14 bases between the two ends. Germline V gene lookup returns CDR1 DFQATT and CDR2 SNEGSKA (reference sequence). Written as DNA, the CDR3 is TGCAGTGCTAGAGCCGTAGGTGGGAAGTACAATGAGCAGTTCTTC. This sequence encodes CSARAVGGKYNEQFF.

CDR3 sequence: CASIQTGGNQPQHF. CDR3 in DNA: TGTGCCAGTATCCAGACAGGGGGCAATCAGCCCCAGCATTTT. The rearrangement uses TRBV19 and TRBJ1-5; 8 positions match TRBD1. This CDR3 comprises 14 residues. Germline V CDR1 and CDR2: LNHDA, SQIVND (reference sequence). J was trimmed by 2 bases and V by 7 bases; bases with no gene match: 4.

The rearrangement uses TRBV10-3 and TRBJ2-7; D is undetermined. Germline CDR1 reads ENHRY; CDR2 reads SYGVKD. The CDR3 is 13 residues long. V lost 5 bases, J lost 2 bases, and 10 bases lay in between. CDR3 in DNA: TGTGCCATCAGTCTATCGGAGACCTACGAGCAGTACTTC. Residues: CAISLSETYEQYF.

Only one count was recorded for this clonotype. The chain joins TRBV5-4 to TRBJ1-2; D gene uncertain. The length of the CDR3 is 14 residues. Trimming pared 1 base from V and 4 bases from J, leaving 11 bases between. The germline gives CDR1 SGHNT, CDR2 YYREEE (reference sequence). The CDR3 here is CASSLTATAYGYTF. In DNA, the CDR3 is TGTGCCAGCAGCTTGACCGCTACGGCCTATGGCTACACCTTC.

The chain uses TRBV15 and TRBJ1-1, with a possible D match to TRBD1 (6 bases). The V end lost 11 bases, the J end lost 0 bases, and 13 bases lay between the germline ends. Germline CDR1 is LNHNV and CDR2 is YYDKDF (reference sequence). The CDR3 is 13 amino acids. For the CDR3, the DNA is TGTGCCTCCGCGGACAGCTTGAACACTGAAGCTTTCTTT. This codes for CASADSLNTEAFF.

CDR3 bases: TGTGCCAGCAGCGTAACGTCACGGTACCAAGAGACCCAGTACTTC. Translation gives CASSVTSRYQETQYF. The chain joins TRBV9 to TRBJ2-5; no clear D gene. The V end was cut by 1 base, the J end by 0 bases, with 10 bases between. The length of the CDR3 is 15 residues. CDR1 and CDR2 from the germline V gene are SGDLS and YYNGEE.

The V and J genes are TRBV29-1 and TRBJ2-5, with a weak D call TRBD1 (6 bases). Germline lookup yields CDR1 SQVTM and CDR2 ANQGSEA. There are 13 residues in the CDR3. The ends were cut back, 7 bases at V and 0 bases at J, with 12 bases in the middle. The CDR3 spells CSGRRDNQETQYF. For the CDR3, the DNA is TGCAGCGGGCGCCGGGACAACCAAGAGACCCAGTACTTC. The variable domain in full, completed from reference TRBV29-1 and TRBJ2-5, reads SAVISQKPSRDICQRGTSLTIQCQVDSQVTMMFWYRQQPGQSLTLIATANQGSEATYESGFVIDKFPISRPNLTFSTLTVSNMSPEDSSIYLCSGRRDNQETQYFGPGTRLLVL.

V usage is TRBV20-1 and J usage is TRBJ2-5; 7 nucleotides align to TRBD2. The ends lost 6 bases at V and 7 bases at J; junction bases unmatched: 8. From germline, CDR1 is DFQATT and CDR2 SNEGSKA (reference sequence). The CDR3 is made up of 12 amino acids. In DNA, the CDR3 is TGCAGTGCGTCGACTAGCTTCAGGACCCAGTACTTC. Its protein product is CSASTSFRTQYF.

This chain uses TRBV30 with TRBJ2-7; possibly TRBD1 for D (6 bases). The length of the CDR3 is 16 residues. Germline CDR1 is GTSNPN and CDR2 is SVGIG (reference sequence). V was clipped by 1 base and J by 3 bases, with 19 bases between them. This chain's CDR3 is CAWSAPGVAGLYEQYF. The CDR3 region has the DNA TGTGCCTGGAGTGCCCCAGGGGTGGCAGGGCTCTACGAGCAGTACTTC.

The CDR3 bases are TGTGCCAGCAGCCCAATGGGCGGGAACTACAATGAGCAGTTCTTC. Encoded protein: CASSPMGGNYNEQFF. V gene TRBV7-3 combines with J gene TRBJ2-1; D possibly corresponds to TRBD2 (6 bases). With 5 bases removed from V and 3 bases from J, the gap between germline ends came to 14 bases. This CDR3 comprises 15 residues. Looked up from germline, CDR1 is SGHTA and CDR2 is FQGTGA. The full variable domain, rest sourced from reference TRBV7-3 and TRBJ2-1, is GAGVSQTPSNKVTEKGKYVELRCDPISGHTALYWYRQSLGQGPEFLIYFQGTGAADDSGLPNDRFFAVRPEGSVSTLKIQRTERGDSAVYLCASSPMGGNYNEQFFGPGTRLTVL.

This chain links TRBV18 with TRBJ2-1; D gene ambiguous. Per the germline V gene, CDR1 is KGHSH and CDR2 is LQKENI. V was pared by 6 bases and J by 2 bases, with 8 bases between. The CDR3 consists of 13 residues. CDR3 in amino acids: CASSPVPYNEQFF. In DNA, the CDR3 is TGTGCCAGCTCCCCCGTGCCCTACAATGAGCAGTTCTTC.

The chain links TRBV9 to TRBJ2-7; 11 bases fit TRBD1. CDR1 and CDR2 (germline): SGDLS, YYNGEE. V lost 0 bases to trimming and J lost 5 bases; unmatched junction nucleotides: 4. The CDR3 is 15 residues long. DNA of the CDR3: TGTGCCAGCAGCGTAGGGACAGGGGGCATCCACGAGCAGTACTTC. This encodes CASSVGTGGIHEQYF.

There are a few counts of this clonotype. The V and J genes are TRBV5-1 and TRBJ2-2; weak D call: TRBD1 (6 bases). Germline loops: CDR1 SGHRS, CDR2 YFSETQ. V was cut by 4 bases and J by 0 bases, with 10 bases left in between. This CDR3 region has 15 residues. The CDR3 sequence is CASSPDSPNTGELFF. DNA of the CDR3: TGCGCCAGCAGCCCGGACAGTCCGAACACCGGGGAGCTGTTTTTT.